Reported below is one TCR beta chain. The data derive from a study of OX40 agonist ivuxolimab in advanced cancers. With 2 bases removed from V and 6 bases from J, the gap between germline ends came to 11 bases. Germline CDR1 SGDLS, CDR2 YYNGEE. The CDR3 totals 13 residues. Profiling relied on immunoSEQ multiplex PCR, and the TCRdb table lists in-frame clones only, not all of them. Found here are tens of thousands of clones, 77% of them singletons; the top ten hold roughly 3%. Material: CD4+ or CD8+ T cells sorted from blood, obtained in a trial of the OX40 agonist ivuxolimab. The sequence was obtained from an adult with an advanced solid tumor such as melanoma, head and neck, liver or kidney cancer. This chain uses TRBV9 with TRBJ1-2; no clear D gene. The CDR3 protein is CASSVGLLDGYTF. In DNA form, the CDR3 reads TGTGCCAGCAGCGTCGGACTGCTTGATGGCTACACCTTC.